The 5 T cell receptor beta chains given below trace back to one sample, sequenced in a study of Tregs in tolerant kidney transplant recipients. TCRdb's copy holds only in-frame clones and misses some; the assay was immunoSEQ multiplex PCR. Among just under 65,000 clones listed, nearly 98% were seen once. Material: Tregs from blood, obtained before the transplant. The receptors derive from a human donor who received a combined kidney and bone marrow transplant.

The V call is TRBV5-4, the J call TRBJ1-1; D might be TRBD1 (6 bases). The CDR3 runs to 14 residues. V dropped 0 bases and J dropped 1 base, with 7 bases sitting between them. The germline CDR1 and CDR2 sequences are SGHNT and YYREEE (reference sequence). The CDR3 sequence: CASSLVRGNTEAFF. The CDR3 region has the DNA TGTGCCAGCAGCTTGGTCAGGGGGAACACTGAAGCTTTCTTT.

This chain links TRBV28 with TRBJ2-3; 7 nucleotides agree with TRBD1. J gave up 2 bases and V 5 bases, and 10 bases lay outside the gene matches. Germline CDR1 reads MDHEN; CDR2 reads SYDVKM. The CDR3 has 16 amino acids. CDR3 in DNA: TGTGCCAGCAGTAGGACAGGCAAATACTTCACAGATACGCAGTATTTT. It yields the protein CASSRTGKYFTDTQYF. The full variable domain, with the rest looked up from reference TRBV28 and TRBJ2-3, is DVKVTQSSRYLVKRTGEKVFLECVQDMDHENMFWYRQDPGLGLRLIYFSYDVKMKEKGDIPEGYSVSREKKERFSLILESASTNQTSMYLCASSRTGKYFTDTQYFGPGTRLTVL.

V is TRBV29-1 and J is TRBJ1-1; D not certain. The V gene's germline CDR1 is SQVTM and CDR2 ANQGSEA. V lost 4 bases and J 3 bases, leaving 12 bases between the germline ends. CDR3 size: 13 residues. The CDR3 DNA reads TGCAGCGTTGGGGTCCTAGCAGACACTGAAGCTTTCTTT. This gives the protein CSVGVLADTEAFF.

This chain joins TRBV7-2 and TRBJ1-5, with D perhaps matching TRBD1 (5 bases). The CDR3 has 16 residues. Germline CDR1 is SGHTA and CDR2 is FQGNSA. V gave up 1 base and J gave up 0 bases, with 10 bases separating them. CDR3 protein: CASSLVPGYSNQPQHF. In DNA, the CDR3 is TGTGCCAGCAGCTTAGTGCCAGGGTATAGCAATCAGCCCCAGCATTTT.

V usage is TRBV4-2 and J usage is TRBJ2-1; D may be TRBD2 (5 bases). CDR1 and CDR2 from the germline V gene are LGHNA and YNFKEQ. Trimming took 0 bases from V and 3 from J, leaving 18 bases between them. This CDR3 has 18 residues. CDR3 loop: CASSQESRFVGGYNEQFF. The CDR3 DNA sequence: TGTGCCAGCAGCCAAGAAAGTAGGTTCGTTGGAGGCTACAATGAGCAGTTCTTC.